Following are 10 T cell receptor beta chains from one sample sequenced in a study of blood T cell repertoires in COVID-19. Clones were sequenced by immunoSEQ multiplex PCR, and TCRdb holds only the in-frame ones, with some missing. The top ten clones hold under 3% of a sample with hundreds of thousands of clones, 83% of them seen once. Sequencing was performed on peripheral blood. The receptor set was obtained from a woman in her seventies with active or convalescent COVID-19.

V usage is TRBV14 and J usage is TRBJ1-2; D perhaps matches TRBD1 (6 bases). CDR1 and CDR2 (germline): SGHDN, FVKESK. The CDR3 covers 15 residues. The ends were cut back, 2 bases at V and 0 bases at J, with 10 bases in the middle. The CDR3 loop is CASSQLQGSNYGYTF. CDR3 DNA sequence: TGTGCCAGCAGCCAACTACAGGGTTCTAACTATGGCTACACCTTC.

The chain's CDR3 is CASSPGKADTQYF. CDR3 sequence (DNA): TGTGCCAGCAGCCCCGGGAAAGCAGATACGCAGTATTTT. V and J are TRBV7-8 and TRBJ2-3; TRBD2 might be the D (5 bases). V gave up 5 bases and J gave up 4 bases, with 10 bases separating them. Germline loops: CDR1 SGHVS, CDR2 FQNEAQ. This CDR3 is built from 13 residues.

CDR3 sequence (DNA): TGTGCCAGCAGCTTGGACAGGGTTTACGAGCAGTACTTC. This translates into CASSLDRVYEQYF. The chain employs TRBV5-4 and TRBJ2-7; possibly TRBD1 for D (6 bases). Germline lookup yields CDR1 SGHNT and CDR2 YYREEE (reference sequence). The CDR3 extends over 13 amino acids. V lost 0 bases and J lost 4, with 8 bases in between.

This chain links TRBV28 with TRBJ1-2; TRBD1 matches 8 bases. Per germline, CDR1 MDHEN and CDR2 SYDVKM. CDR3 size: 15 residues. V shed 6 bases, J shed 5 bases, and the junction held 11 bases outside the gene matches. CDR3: CASSPFGTGDYGYTF. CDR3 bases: TGTGCCAGCAGCCCATTTGGGACAGGAGATTATGGCTACACCTTC.

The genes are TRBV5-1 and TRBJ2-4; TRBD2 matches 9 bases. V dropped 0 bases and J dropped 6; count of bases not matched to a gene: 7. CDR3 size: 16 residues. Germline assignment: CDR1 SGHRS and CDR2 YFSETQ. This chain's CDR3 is CASSLAGTSRLNIQYF. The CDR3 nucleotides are TGCGCCAGCAGCTTGGCCGGGACTAGCAGACTAAACATTCAGTACTTC.

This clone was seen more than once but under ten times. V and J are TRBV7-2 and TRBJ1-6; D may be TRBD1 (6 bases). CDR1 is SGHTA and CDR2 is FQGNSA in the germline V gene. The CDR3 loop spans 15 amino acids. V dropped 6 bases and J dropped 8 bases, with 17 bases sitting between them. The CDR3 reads CASRGRGGGYSPLHF. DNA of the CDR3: TGTGCCAGCAGGGGAAGAGGGGGAGGGTATTCACCCCTCCACTTT.

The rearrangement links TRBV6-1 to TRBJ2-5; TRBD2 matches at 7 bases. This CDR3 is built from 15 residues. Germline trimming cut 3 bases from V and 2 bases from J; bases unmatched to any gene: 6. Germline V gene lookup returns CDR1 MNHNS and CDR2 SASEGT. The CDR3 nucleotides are TGTGCCAGCAGTGAGGGGATGGGAGGGCAAGAGACCCAGTACTTC. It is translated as CASSEGMGGQETQYF.

CDR3 sequence reads: CASSRQMTAFSGANVLTF. The CDR3 DNA reads as TGTGCCAGCAGCCGGCAGATGACAGCCTTCTCTGGGGCCAACGTCCTGACTTTC. The gene calls are TRBV7-2 and TRBJ2-6; D possibly corresponds to TRBD1 (5 bases). The CDR3 runs 18 residues. Germline CDR1 is SGHTA and CDR2 is FQGNSA. V lost 5 bases, J lost 0 bases, and 17 bases lay in between.

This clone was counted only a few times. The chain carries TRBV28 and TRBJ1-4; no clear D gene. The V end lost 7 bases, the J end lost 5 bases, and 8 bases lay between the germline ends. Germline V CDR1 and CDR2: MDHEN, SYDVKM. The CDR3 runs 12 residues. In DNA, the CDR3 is TGTGCCAGCACTTTTGGCAATGAAAAACTGTTTTTT. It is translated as CASTFGNEKLFF. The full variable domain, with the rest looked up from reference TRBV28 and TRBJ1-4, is DVKVTQSSRYLVKRTGEKVFLECVQDMDHENMFWYRQDPGLGLRLIYFSYDVKMKEKGDIPEGYSVSREKKERFSLILESASTNQTSMYLCASTFGNEKLFFGSGTQLSVL.

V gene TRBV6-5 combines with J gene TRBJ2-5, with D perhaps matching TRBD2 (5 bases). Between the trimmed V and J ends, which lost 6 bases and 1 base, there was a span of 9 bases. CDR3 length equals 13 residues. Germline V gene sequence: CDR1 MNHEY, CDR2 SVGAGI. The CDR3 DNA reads TGTGCCAGCAGGGTCGGACTCCAAGAGACCCAGTACTTC. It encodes CASRVGLQETQYF.